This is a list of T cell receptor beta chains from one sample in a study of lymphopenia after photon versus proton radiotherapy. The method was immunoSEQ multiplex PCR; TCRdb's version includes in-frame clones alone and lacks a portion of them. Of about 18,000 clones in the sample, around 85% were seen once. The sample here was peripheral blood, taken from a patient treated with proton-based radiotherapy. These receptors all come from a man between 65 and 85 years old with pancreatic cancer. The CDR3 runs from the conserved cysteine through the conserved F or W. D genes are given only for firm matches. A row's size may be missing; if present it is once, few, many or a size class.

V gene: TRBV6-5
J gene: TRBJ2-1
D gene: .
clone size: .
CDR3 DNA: TGTGCCAGCAGTTATGTGCGGGGTAGCTCCTACAATGAGCAGTTCTTC
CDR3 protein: CASSYVRGSSYNEQFF

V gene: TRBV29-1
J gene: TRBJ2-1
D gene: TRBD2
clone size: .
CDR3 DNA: TGCAGCGTTGAAGAGGGTAGCGGGCGCCGCGACAAGCAGTTCTTC
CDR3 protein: CSVEEGSGRRDKQFF

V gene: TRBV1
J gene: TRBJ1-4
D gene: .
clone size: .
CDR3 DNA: TGCACCAGCAGCCGAGGACCGAGGCAGGGGGCGCGTGAAAAACTGTTTTTT
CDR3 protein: CTSSRGPRQGAREKLFF

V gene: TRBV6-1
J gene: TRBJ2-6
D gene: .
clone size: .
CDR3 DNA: TGTGCCAGCAGTGAAGCGGGCTCTGGGGCCAACGTCCTGACTTTC
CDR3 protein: CASSEAGSGANVLTF

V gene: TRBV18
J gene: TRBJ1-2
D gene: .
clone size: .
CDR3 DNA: TGTGCCAGCTCCACGGGACCGTCAAACTATGGCTACACCTTC
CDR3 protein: CASSTGPSNYGYTF

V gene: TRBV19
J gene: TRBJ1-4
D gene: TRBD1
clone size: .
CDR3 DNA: TGTGCCAGTGGCCGGGACAGGGTTGAAAAACTGTTTTTT
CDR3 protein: CASGRDRVEKLFF

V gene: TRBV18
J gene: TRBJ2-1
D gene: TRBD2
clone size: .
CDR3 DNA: TGTGCCAGCTCACCGAGCGGGAGCAATGAGCAGTTCTTC
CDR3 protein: CASSPSGSNEQFF

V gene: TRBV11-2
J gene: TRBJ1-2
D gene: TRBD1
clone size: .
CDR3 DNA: TGTGCCAGCAGCTCGACAGGGGGCGGAAGTTATGGCTACACCTTC
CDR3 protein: CASSSTGGGSYGYTF

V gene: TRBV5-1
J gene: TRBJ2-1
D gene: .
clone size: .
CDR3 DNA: TGCGCCAGCAGCTTAGGGGAGGAGTTCAATGAGCAGTTCTTC
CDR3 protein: CASSLGEEFNEQFF

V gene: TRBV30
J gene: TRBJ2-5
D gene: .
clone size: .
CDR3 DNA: TGTGCGCTAGGCTTGATACAAGAGACCCAGTACTTC
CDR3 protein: CALGLIQETQYF

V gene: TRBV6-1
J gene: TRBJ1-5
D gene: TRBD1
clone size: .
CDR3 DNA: TGTGCCAGCAGTGAACAGTCGAGACAGGGGAATCAGCCCCAGCATTTT
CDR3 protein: CASSEQSRQGNQPQHF

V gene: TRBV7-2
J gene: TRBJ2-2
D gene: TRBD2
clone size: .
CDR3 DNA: TGTGCCAGCAGCTTAGATCCACGGACTAGCGGGGTCCGTGGCGGGGAGCTGTTTTTT
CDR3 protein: CASSLDPRTSGVRGGELFF

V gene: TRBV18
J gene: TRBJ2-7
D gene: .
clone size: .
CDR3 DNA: TGTGCCAGCTCACCACAGGCGCCCGGCTACGAGCAGTACTTC
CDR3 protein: CASSPQAPGYEQYF

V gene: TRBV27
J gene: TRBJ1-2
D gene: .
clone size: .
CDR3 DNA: TGTGCCAGCAGTTTATCGGAGACTAACTATGGCTACACCTTC
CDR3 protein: CASSLSETNYGYTF

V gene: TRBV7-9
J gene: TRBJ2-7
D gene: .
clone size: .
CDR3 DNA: TGTGCCAGCAGCTTAGCCGGATTTGGACAGCGAAGCTCCTACGAGCAGTACTTC
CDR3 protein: CASSLAGFGQRSSYEQYF

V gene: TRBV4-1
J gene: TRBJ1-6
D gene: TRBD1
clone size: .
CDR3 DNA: TGCGCCAGCAGCCAAGATCTAGTCCCTGCCAGGGGGTCCCGTTCACCCCTCCACTTT
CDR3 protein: CASSQDLVPARGSRSPLHF

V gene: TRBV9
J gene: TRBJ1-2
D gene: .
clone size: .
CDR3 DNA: TGTGCCAGCAGCGTAGATTGGGAAAGTGGCTACACCTTC
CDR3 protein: CASSVDWESGYTF

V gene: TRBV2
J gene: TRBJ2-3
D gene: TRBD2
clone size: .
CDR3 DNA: TGTGCCAGCAGACTAGCGGGAGGGCCAGATACGCAGTATTTT
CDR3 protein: CASRLAGGPDTQYF

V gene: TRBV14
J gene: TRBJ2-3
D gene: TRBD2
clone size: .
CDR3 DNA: TGTGCCAGCAGCCAGGATCTAGCGGGGGCCTCCACAGATACGCAGTATTTT
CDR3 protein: CASSQDLAGASTDTQYF

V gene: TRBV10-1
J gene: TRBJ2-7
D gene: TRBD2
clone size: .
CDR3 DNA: TGCGCCAGCAGTGGACCCGGGACTAATTCCTACGAGCAGTACTTC
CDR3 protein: CASSGPGTNSYEQYF

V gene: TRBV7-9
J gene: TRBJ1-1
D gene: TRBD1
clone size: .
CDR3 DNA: TGTGCCAGCAGCCAAGGGACAGGGGAAGCTTTCTTT
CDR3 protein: CASSQGTGEAFF

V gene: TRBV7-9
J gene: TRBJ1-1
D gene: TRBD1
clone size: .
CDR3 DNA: TGTGCCAGCAGCTTAGCGATTGGGACAGCAACTGAAGCTTTCTTT
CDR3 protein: CASSLAIGTATEAFF

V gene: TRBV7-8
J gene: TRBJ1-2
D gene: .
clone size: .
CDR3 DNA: TGTGCCAGCAGCTCGAGCCAGGAACCCCATAAAGGCTACACCTTC
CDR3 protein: CASSSSQEPHKGYTF

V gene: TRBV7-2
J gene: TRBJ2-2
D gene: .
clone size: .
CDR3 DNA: TGTGCCACTACGACTATGACCACCGGGGAGCTGTTTTTT
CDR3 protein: CATTTMTTGELFF

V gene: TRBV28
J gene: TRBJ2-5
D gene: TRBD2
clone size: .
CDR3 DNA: TGTGCCAGCAGTTTATCGCGGGGGGTTGGCGAAGAGACCCAGTACTTC
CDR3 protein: CASSLSRGVGEETQYF

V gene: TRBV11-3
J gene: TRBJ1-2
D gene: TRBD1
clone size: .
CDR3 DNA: TGTGCCAGCAGCTTAGGACAGGGAAGGCGGAACTATGGCTACACCTTC
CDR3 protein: CASSLGQGRRNYGYTF

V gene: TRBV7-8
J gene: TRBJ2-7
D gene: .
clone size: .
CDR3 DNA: TGTGCCAGCAGCGGATTTATAGGAAGCTCCTACGAGCAGTACTTC
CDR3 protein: CASSGFIGSSYEQYF

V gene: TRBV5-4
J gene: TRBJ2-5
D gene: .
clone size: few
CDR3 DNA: TGTGCCAGCAGCTTGGATTCCGGGCCGGGAGAGACCCAGTACTTC
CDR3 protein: CASSLDSGPGETQYF

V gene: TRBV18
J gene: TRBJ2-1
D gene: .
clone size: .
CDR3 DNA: TGTGCCAGCTCACCAAGCTTGGGTGATGAGCAGTTCTTC
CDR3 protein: CASSPSLGDEQFF

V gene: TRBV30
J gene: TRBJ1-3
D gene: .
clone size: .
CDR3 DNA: TGTGCCTGGAGTGGAAAGAGCTCTGGAAACACCATATATTTT
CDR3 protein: CAWSGKSSGNTIYF

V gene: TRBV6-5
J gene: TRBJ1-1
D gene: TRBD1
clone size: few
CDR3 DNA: TGTGCCAGCAAGGTCAGGGGGCGCAGAACTGAAGCTTTCTTT
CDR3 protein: CASKVRGRRTEAFF

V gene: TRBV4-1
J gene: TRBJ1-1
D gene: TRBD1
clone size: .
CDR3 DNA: TGCGCCAGCAGCCTTACGGGGACAGAGAACACTGAAGCTTTCTTT
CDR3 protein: CASSLTGTENTEAFF

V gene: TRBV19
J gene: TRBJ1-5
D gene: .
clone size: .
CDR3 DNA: TGTGCCAGTAGTATTGGGGGGAATGATCAGCCCCAGCATTTT
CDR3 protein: CASSIGGNDQPQHF

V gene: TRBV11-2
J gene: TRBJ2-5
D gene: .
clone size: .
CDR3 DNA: TGTGCCAGCAGCGCGACTGTCTCCGAGACCCAGTACTTC
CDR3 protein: CASSATVSETQYF

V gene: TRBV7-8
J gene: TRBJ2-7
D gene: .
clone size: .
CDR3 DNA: TGTGCCAGCAGCTCCCACGCACGGGCGGGGTTCTACGAGCAGTACTTC
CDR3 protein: CASSSHARAGFYEQYF

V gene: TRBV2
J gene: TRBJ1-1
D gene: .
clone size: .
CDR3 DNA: TGTGCCAGCAGTGGGGTTGGGGTCACTGAAGCTTTCTTT
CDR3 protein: CASSGVGVTEAFF

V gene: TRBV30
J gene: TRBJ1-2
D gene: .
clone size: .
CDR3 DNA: TGTGCCTGGAGGGGCCGGGACATACTGAGGAACTATGGCTACACCTTC
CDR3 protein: CAWRGRDILRNYGYTF

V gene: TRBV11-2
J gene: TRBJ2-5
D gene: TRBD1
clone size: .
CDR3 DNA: TGTGCCAGCAGAGAGAGAGGGGGGGGACAGGGTGGAGAGACCCAGTACTTC
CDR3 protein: CASRERGGGQGGETQYF

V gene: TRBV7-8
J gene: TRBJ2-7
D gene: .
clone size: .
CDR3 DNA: TGTGCCAGCAGCTTAGTGTCGATCGGGGGTGAGCAGTACTTC
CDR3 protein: CASSLVSIGGEQYF

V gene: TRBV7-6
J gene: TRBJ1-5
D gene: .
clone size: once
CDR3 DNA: TGTGCCAGCAGCTTAGGTCGTACATCTCAGCCCCAGCATTTT
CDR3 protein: CASSLGRTSQPQHF

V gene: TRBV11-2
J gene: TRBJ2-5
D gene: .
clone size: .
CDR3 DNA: TGTGCCAGCAGCTTAGATTGGCAGCAAGAGACCCAGTACTTC
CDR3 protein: CASSLDWQQETQYF

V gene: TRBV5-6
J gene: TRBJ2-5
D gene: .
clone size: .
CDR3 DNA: TGTGCCAGCAGCTTGACCAGCGGCACCAGGACCCAGTACTTC
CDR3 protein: CASSLTSGTRTQYF

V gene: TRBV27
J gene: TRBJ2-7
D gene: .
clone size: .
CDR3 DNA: TGTGCCAGCAGTCTCCCCGGCGTGGACAGCCTAAGGTACTTC
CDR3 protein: CASSLPGVDSLRYF

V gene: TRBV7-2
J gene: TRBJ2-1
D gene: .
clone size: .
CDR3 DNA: TGTGCCAGCAGCTTCCTGGGACGGCTCTCCCACAATGAGCAGTTCTTC
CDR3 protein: CASSFLGRLSHNEQFF

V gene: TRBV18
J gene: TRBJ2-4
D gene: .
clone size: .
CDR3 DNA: TGTGCCAGCTCACTTCAATCCACCTCTACAGGGGCCAAAAACATTCAGTACTTC
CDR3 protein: CASSLQSTSTGAKNIQYF

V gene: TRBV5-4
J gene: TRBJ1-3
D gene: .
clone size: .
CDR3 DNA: TGTGCCAGCAGCTTTATGGCAGGGAGCCTTTACTCTGGAAACACCATATATTTT
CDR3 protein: CASSFMAGSLYSGNTIYF

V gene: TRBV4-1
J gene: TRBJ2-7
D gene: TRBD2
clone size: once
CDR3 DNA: TGCGCCAGCAGCTACGGACTAGCGTTAACCGCCTCCTACGAGCAGTACTTC
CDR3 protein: CASSYGLALTASYEQYF

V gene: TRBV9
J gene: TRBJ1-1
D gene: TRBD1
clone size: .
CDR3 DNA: TGTGCCAGCAGCTTCGGACAGGGGACCACTGAAGCTTTCTTT
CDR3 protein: CASSFGQGTTEAFF

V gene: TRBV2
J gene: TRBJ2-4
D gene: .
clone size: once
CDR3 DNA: TGTGCCAGCAGTGACAGGGGGGGTTCACCAATTCAGTACTTC
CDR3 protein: CASSDRGGSPIQYF

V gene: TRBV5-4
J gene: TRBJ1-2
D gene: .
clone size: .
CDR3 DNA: TGTGCCAGCAGCTTGGACACAGATGGTGGCTACACCTTC
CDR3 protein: CASSLDTDGGYTF

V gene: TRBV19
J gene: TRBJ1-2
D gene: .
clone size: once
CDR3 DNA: TGTGCCAGTAGTATAGGAACGGCTAACTATGGCTACACCTTC
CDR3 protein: CASSIGTANYGYTF

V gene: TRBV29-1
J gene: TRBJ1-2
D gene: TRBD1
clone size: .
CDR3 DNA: TGCAGCACCCTCGGGACAGTCTATGGCTACACCTTC
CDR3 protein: CSTLGTVYGYTF

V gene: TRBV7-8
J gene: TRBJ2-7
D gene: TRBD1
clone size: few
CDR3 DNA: TGTGCCAGCAGCTACGGACAGGGGGCGGCGTACTTC
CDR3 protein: CASSYGQGAAYF